This TCR beta chain derives from a study of blood T cell repertoires in COVID-19. As for the study in general: Samples taken during acute and convalescent COVID-19 were collected in the United States, Italy and Spain. In each case, the material was cDNA or gDNA derived from T cells, B-cell-depleted T cells, or PBMCs.

Only in-frame clones appear in the TCRdb table, and some are missing; sequencing was by immunoSEQ multiplex PCR. The repertoire holds approximately 97,000 clones, with about 86% as singletons. V shed 3 bases, J shed 2 bases, and the junction held 6 bases outside the gene matches. CDR3 length: 16 amino acids. Germline V lookup: CDR1 WNHNN, CDR2 SYGVQD (reference sequence). The V and J genes are TRBV10-1 and TRBJ2-1, with TRBD1 identical over 8 bases. The receptor was derived from a woman at least 80 years old with acute or convalescent COVID-19. The sequenced material came from peripheral blood. The CDR3 protein is CASSDGTGFAYNEQFF. In DNA form, the CDR3 reads TGCGCCAGCAGTGATGGGACAGGTTTTGCCTACAATGAGCAGTTCTTC.